This T cell receptor beta chain stems from a study of T cells in Graves' hyperthyroidism and ophthalmopathy. Study-wide results and limits: Expanded thyroid clonotypes (above 0.001) were mostly also found in blood. Ophthalmopathy prediction by the model preceded onset by a median about 6 months.

This clonotype was seen more than once but under ten times. As yet, its antigen is unknown. Patients were aged 18 to 65, had disease duration under 2 months, and had newly diagnosed hyperthyroidism. This sample holds PBMCs from roughly 10 ml fresh peripheral blood. What was amplified from RNA transcripts were TCR beta CDR3 regions. The study used the HTBI primer set for a first-round RT-PCR of the TCR CDR3. TCRdb analysed the multiplex PCR reads with MiXCR anew, one entry per CDR3 protein. The data contain some 440,000 distinct CDR3 sequences, approximately 15% of them singletons. V gave up 4 bases and J gave up 2 bases; unmatched junction bases: 9. The CDR3 is made up of 16 amino acids. The germline gives CDR1 SGHNT, CDR2 YYREEE (reference sequence).

This TCR derives from a woman between 18 and 29 years old with Graves' hyperthyroidism. The chain links TRBV5-4 to TRBJ2-7; 10 positions match TRBD1. The sample consisted of blood. The CDR3 DNA sequence: TGTGCCAGCAGCGGGGGCCGGGACAGGGGTACCTACGAGCAGTACTTC. Translated: CASSGGRDRGTYEQYF.